This T cell receptor beta chain was sequenced for a study of early T cells in non-severe SARS-CoV-2 infection. The V end lost 5 bases, the J end lost 10 bases, and 14 bases lay between the germline ends. Germline loops: CDR1 SGHAT, CDR2 FQNNGV. This CDR3 is 12 amino acids long. Researchers attached unique molecular identifiers to individual cDNA molecules. Using its own MiXCR run on the 5' RACE reads, TCRdb lists one record per CDR3 protein. The sample carries tens of thousands of distinct CDR3 sequences, approximately 5.3% recorded once. To note about this clonotype: A much more abundant neighbour one base away suggests this may be a read error.

Sequenced sample: whole blood. The chain combines TRBV11-2 with TRBJ1-1; D possibly corresponds to TRBD1 (5 bases). This TCR derives from an adult who was a healthcare worker with PCR-confirmed SARS-CoV-2 infection or an uninfected control (not recorded which). This chain's CDR3 is CASSPGTPVAFF. CDR3 sequence (DNA): TGTGCCAGCAGCCCCGGGACTCCTGTAGCTTTCTTT.